This TCR beta chain was captured in a study of cytomegalovirus exposure and HLA in healthy donors (dated by TCRdb to about 2017). In terms of the full investigation: An earlier analysis of some 600 of the donors reported about 300 Gb of sequence data and around 110 million unique TCR beta sequences obtained from 150 million to 200 million T cells. Approximately 300 gigabases of sequencing data and approximately 84 million unique TCR sequences were included in an early release covering around 600 HLA-typed donors. Of the approximately 370 genotyped donors, less than 85% were placed in the genetic ancestry cluster associated with self-reported Caucasian donors. The study aimed to test whether cataloging public T cell receptors could reveal signatures of past pathogen exposure. The study profiled the T cell repertoires of some 610 subjects by immunosequencing and related them to cytomegalovirus serostatus. Along with the 666-subject first cohort, a separate validation cohort of over a hundred different subjects was used. The study combined high-throughput TCR immunosequencing, statistical association of individual TCRs with disease status, and machine learning to predict cytomegalovirus infection status. A later analysis re-examined previously published TCR beta repertoires from around 670 donors and added high-resolution HLA genotyping to investigate patterns of TCR occurrence. Rather than using new phenotypic data, the later analysis identified candidate immune exposures from TCR beta sequences and from how often those sequences occurred across donors. An earlier analysis of roughly 600 of the donors used high-throughput TCR beta sequencing to judge whether each TCR beta V gene segment behaved as functional or pseudogenic. Donor age, sex, ethnicity and CMV serostatus were compiled alongside the repertoire data. In a later genetic analysis, genome-wide SNP genotypes for about 65% of the roughly 700 donors were used, and that subset was treated as a discovery cohort. Every discovery cohort repertoire had been produced on one sequencing platform. HLA typing included class I and class II loci at four-digit resolution. Typing coverage differed by locus: A, B, C, DRB1 and DQB1 were typed in roughly 629-630 donors, DQA1 in approximately 520, DPA1 in around 610, and DPB1 in just under 490. A few DR-DQ haplotypes were treated as single units for association and clustering because of strong linkage in the cohort. Across 300 to 400 genotyped donors of the cohort, an average of about 240,000 unique TCR beta nucleotide sequences per donor were sequenced, and approximately 17% of those sequences were non-productive. The paper's findings and limits, for the study overall: A later genetic analysis reported fewer N-insertions in productive TCRs among donors in an Asian-associated ancestry cluster than the approximately 670-donor mean. A later analysis reported that several top co-occurrence clusters appeared linked to parvovirus B19, influenza, CMV and Epstein-Barr virus. The cohort was sequenced for TCR beta chains only, and without alpha or paired-chain data the features that could be detected were limited. Specific HLA alleles were associated with 15,000 to 20,000 TCR beta sequences at a false discovery rate of 0.05 in a later analysis. An earlier analysis of some 560 of the donors showed that most TCR beta V segments appeared in productive rearrangements either about 87% or about 30% of the time, which broadly matched IMGT annotations. Most TCR sequences were observed very rarely across donors, whereas some public TCRs were present in many individuals. About 17 rarely observed V segments, including chromosome 9 orphons, were excluded from the earlier analysis of several hundred of the donors because counts were too low. HLA typing was unavailable for some donors at each locus, so association tests used only the typed subset. A cluster of highly shared sequence variants was judged likely to be a technical artifact of the sequencing pipeline. A further reported finding was that TCR beta sequences accurately predicted the HLA-A and HLA-B alleles for most subjects in the first cohort. In both the original and validation cohorts, the classifier was reported to diagnose cytomegalovirus status with high specificity and sensitivity. In a later analysis, HLA-associated TCR beta chains were found to be more clonally expanded and to have lower generation probabilities than equally common non-associated chains. Correlated functional status among segregating V segments might reflect linkage disequilibrium, but an unknown experimental factor could not be ruled out. The study gave a list of under 200 TCR beta chains associated with cytomegalovirus. In a later analysis, most CMV-associated TCR beta chains were found to appear HLA-restricted, with HLA associations seemingly driven largely by CMV exposure. The only immune exposure information available for the cohort was CMV serostatus. According to the authors, the approach could potentially be generalized to other disease states and immunological phenotypes. When HLA alleles, especially DR and DQ, strongly co-occurred, attributing TCR associations to individual alleles was difficult. Some IMGT-functional V segments, including TRBV6-2 and TRBV6-3, could not be told apart with the 87-base-pair reads, so those segments were excluded. In vitro tests confirmed that three of the cytomegalovirus-associated TCR beta chains recognize cytomegalovirus antigens. An association between a missense DCLRE1C variant and V-gene and J-gene trimming of TCR beta chains was found in a later genetic analysis and replicated in an independent cohort. The presence/absence analyses assumed that sequencing depth was roughly uniform across donors, and that assumption may not be true. In a later analysis, the rate of TCR association differed among HLA loci, with DRB1 alleles having the most associated TCRs and HLA-C alleles having the fewest.

V loses 2 bases at its end and J loses 7 bases; junction bases beyond the gene matches: 18. From the cysteine up to the phenylalanine, the CDR3 has a length of 18 residues. The entry retains the CDR3 DNA only, 54 bases that are in frame from base 1. Via the germline V gene (reference sequence), CDR1 is LNHDA and CDR2 SQIVND. The library came from the immunoSEQ multiplex PCR assay. A mixture of 60 forward primers for TCR Vbeta segments and 13 reverse primers for TCR Jbeta segments was used in the multiplex PCR. The CDR3 region of rearranged TCR beta genes was amplified from genomic DNA by a multiplex PCR assay. The Illumina HiSeq System was used to sequence the amplified TCR beta libraries as 87-base-pair reads. Per the source publication's procedure: A later analysis tallied 80 million to 95 million unique TCR beta chains across the approximately 670 repertoires, and roughly 11 million of those chains were shared by two or more donors. Raw reads were error-corrected and collapsed into unique sequences by a nearest-neighbor algorithm in which closely related sequences were merged to remove PCR and sequencing errors. CDR3 sequences were aligned to IMGT reference sequences to assign V, D and J gene segments. For a sequence to be retained, a match of at least six nucleotides to both a V gene segment and a J gene segment was required. Rearrangements were called productive when the CDR3 lacked stop codons and stayed in frame with V and J; all others were non-productive. Following IMGT convention, CDR3 was defined as the stretch from the second conserved V-encoded cysteine up to the conserved J-encoded phenylalanine. The earlier analysis of about 610 of the donors excluded any sequence lacking an unambiguous match to a single V gene segment. In an earlier analysis of 587 of the donors, a V segment was called functional when productive rearrangements were above 56.7%, and segregating when the standard deviation between donors exceeded 5%. A statistical classification framework was developed to diagnose cytomegalovirus status using the catalog of TCR beta chain sequences. In a later analysis, V and J genes were assigned by comparing TCR nucleotide sequences against IMGT/GENE-DB human TR gene sequences. The TCRdist pipeline was used in a later analysis to assign CDR3 sequences and most-parsimonious VDJ recombination scenarios. In a later analysis, each TCR beta chain was defined by its CDR3 amino acid sequence together with its V-gene family, and reads without a unique V-gene family were excluded. In a later analysis, a few hundred highly shared, low-generation-probability nucleotide sequences were removed to address suspected cross-contamination and a sequencing artifact. In a later analysis, a clonal expansion index was calculated for each public chain from normalized within-repertoire ranks of inferred template counts. Generation probabilities in a later analysis came from a VDJ recombination model fitted to out-of-frame rearrangements, and those results were checked against IGoR. In a later analysis, TCR-TCR, TCR-HLA and TCR-CMV co-occurrence was scored with hypergeometric tests, and a repertoire-size bias correction was applied to TCR pairs. False discovery rates were estimated in a later analysis by permuting HLA or CMV assignments 20 times. In a later analysis, co-occurring TCRs were grouped using DBSCAN, and TCRdist sequence similarity was added for clustering within HLA-allele-positive subsets. Co-occurrence clustering excluded repertoires with fewer than 30,000 or more than 120,000 public chains, plus five with anomalous nucleotide sharing. TCRdb provides this immuneACCESS table in a form limited to in-frame rearrangements. Some clones are lacking; in checked studies, under half of them reflect an unresolved V gene, and why the rest are absent is not known. V and J calls and clone size are copied from that table; D and trimming were computed from the DNA. The table for this sample lists approximately 110,000 clones. Around 7% of the sample comes from the top ten.

Details on this clone: Its cognate antigen has yet to be identified.

The cohort comprised approximately 700 healthy bone marrow donors. All cohort members were sampled while nominally healthy, although unrecorded immune exposures were likely present. The donor was CMV seropositive and was included in the group of 290 or so seropositive cohort members. A peripheral blood sample was provided by each donor, and peripheral blood mononuclear cells were used for TCR beta sequencing. Genomic DNA was extracted from the blood cell samples with the Qiagen DNeasy Blood Extraction Kit. The source material was PBMCs. The sequence came from a man aged 35 to 55 in good health and CMV-seropositive. Recombination joined TRBV19 with TRBJ2-7, with 9 bases in between that match TRBD1. The DNA sequence follows: TGTGCCAGTAGTATACGCGTTCCCGGACAGGGGCAAGCTTGGGAGCAGTACTTC. It specifies CASSIRVPGQGQAWEQYF.